This TCR beta chain was observed in a study of T cells in Graves' hyperthyroidism and ophthalmopathy. The study's findings and limits: Ophthalmopathy and stable hyperthyroidism were told apart by a 13 V-J model.

The source material, RNA transcripts, was used to amplify TCR beta CDR3 regions. In the first-round RT-PCR of the TCR CDR3, the HTBI primer set was used. From the multiplex PCR reads, TCRdb called clonotypes with MiXCR, one entry per CDR3 protein. The data show 80,000 to 100,000 distinct CDR3 sequences, roughly 39% seen once. Details on this clonotype: The antigen is unknown.

The sequenced sample consisted of peripheral blood or thyroid tissue (not recorded which). The sequence was obtained from a woman aged 25 to 39 with Graves' hyperthyroidism.

The CDR3: CASSPRDSEAFF. DNA for the CDR3: TGTGCCAGCAGTCCACGGGACAGTGAAGCTTTCTTT. The genes are TRBV12-5 and TRBJ1-1, with 7 bases fitting TRBD1. Germline V gene data show CDR1 as LGHNT and CDR2 as FRNRAP. The CDR3 is 12 amino acids.